A selection of T cell receptor beta chains follows, all from one sample in a study of T-cell memory formation after mild COVID-19. A single record per CDR3 protein comes from TCRdb applying MiXCR to the 5' RACE reads. The sample records some 86,000 distinct CDR3 sequences, roughly 23% being singletons. Specimen: PBMCs or a T cell subset sorted from them (not recorded which). These receptors all stem from a young man who had mild COVID-19 (a few samples of this study predate the infection). Cell type and time point are not known. Both conserved end residues are part of each CDR3. The order of the fields is V gene, J gene, D gene, clone size, CDR3 DNA, CDR3 protein. D genes are given only for firm matches. Size values are once, few and many counts, or a class for expanded clones, and some rows have none.

>TRBV15|TRBJ1-6|TRBD1|.
TGTGCCACCAGCAGCGAGACAGGGGTGGATAATTCACCCCTCCACTTT
CATSSETGVDNSPLHF
>TRBV4-1|TRBJ2-3|.|few
TGCGCCAGCAGCCAAGAACTAGCAACGCAGTATTTT
CASSQELATQYF
>TRBV9|TRBJ2-7|.|few
TGTGCCAGCAGCGTAGGGGGTAGCGCGTACGAGCAGTACTTC
CASSVGGSAYEQYF
>TRBV5-5|TRBJ2-1|.|.
TGTGCCAGCAGCTTTCTCCAGCGATCTGATGAGCAGTTCTTC
CASSFLQRSDEQFF
>TRBV6-5|TRBJ2-2|.|few
TGTGCCAGCAGTGAAGGGCTGGGCGGGGAGCTGTTTTTT
CASSEGLGGELFF
>TRBV12-3/TRBV12-4|TRBJ2-3|.|few
TGTGCCAGCAGACCGGGACTCACAGATACGCAGTATTTT
CASRPGLTDTQYF
>TRBV18|TRBJ2-7|.|.
TGTGCCAGCTCACGCGATTACGAGCAGTACTTC
CASSRDYEQYF
>TRBV20-1|TRBJ2-3|TRBD2|few
TGCAGTGCTAGAGAAACTAGCGGGGTCGTAGATACGCAGTATTTT
CSARETSGVVDTQYF
>TRBV4-1|TRBJ2-3|.|.
TGCGCCAGCAGCCAAGATGAAAGCGGCACAGATACGCAGTATTTT
CASSQDESGTDTQYF
>TRBV4-2|TRBJ2-5|TRBD2|few
TGTGCCAGCAGCCAAGGGACTAGCGAGGGAGAGACCCAGTACTTC
CASSQGTSEGETQYF
>TRBV10-3|TRBJ2-1|.|.
TGTGCCATCAGTGAGTCGACCAGGGGTCTTAGCTCCTACAATGAGCAGTTCTTC
CAISESTRGLSSYNEQFF
>TRBV9|TRBJ2-7|.|few
TGTGCCAGCAGCCGTGCCCTGGGGTCCTACGAGCAGTACTTC
CASSRALGSYEQYF
>TRBV6-6|TRBJ2-3|TRBD2|few
TGTGCCAGCAGTTCCGTAGCGGGGGACGGCACAGATACGCAGTATTTT
CASSSVAGDGTDTQYF